The next 22 T cell receptor beta chains were all read from a single sample in a study of T cell repertoires in cytomegalovirus infection. One entry per CDR3 protein, called by TCRdb with MiXCR from the reads. This table holds around 630,000 distinct CDR3 sequences, approximately 24% found once. Sequencing input: CD8+ T cells from PBMCs. Source of these receptors: a human donor in good health (CMV status not recorded). Some clones in this sample may be carry-over from other donors' samples.

The chain carries TRBV29-1 and TRBJ2-7, with unresolved D. The germline V gene encodes CDR1 SQVTM and CDR2 ANQGSEA. V was pared by 6 bases and J by 0 bases, with 15 bases between. CDR3 size: 14 residues. The CDR3 region has the DNA TGCAGCGTACGGACGGTAGAGAGCTCCTACGAGCAGTACTTC. Its protein is CSVRTVESSYEQYF.

The rearrangement joins TRBV20-1 to TRBJ1-5, with unresolved D. The CDR3 totals 15 residues. Trimming shortened V by 0 bases and J by 4 bases, and 13 bases separated the two germline ends. In germline, CDR1 is DFQATT, CDR2 SNEGSKA (reference sequence). In DNA, the CDR3 is TGCAGTGCTAGAGATCTGGCAGGACTAAATCAGCCCCAGCATTTT. As protein: CSARDLAGLNQPQHF.

This sequence joins TRBV7-9 and TRBJ1-1; the match to TRBD1 covers 8 bases. Germline assignment: CDR1 SEHNR and CDR2 FQNEAQ (reference sequence). The CDR3 loop spans 15 amino acids. J gave up 0 bases and V 5 bases, and 5 bases lay outside the gene matches. The chain's CDR3 is CASSEQGGLNTEAFF. The CDR3, as DNA: TGTGCCAGCAGCGAACAGGGGGGTCTGAACACTGAAGCTTTCTTT.

This clonotype has ten or more counts. The J gene is TRBJ2-2, the V gene TRBV7-9; D gene uncertain. The V gene's germline CDR1 is SEHNR and CDR2 FQNEAQ (reference sequence). The CDR3 runs 15 residues. V was cut by 5 bases and J by 1 base, with 11 bases left in between. The CDR3 here is CASSVKTGNTGELFF. Written as DNA, the CDR3 is TGTGCCAGCAGCGTAAAGACGGGGAACACCGGGGAGCTGTTTTTT.

This clonotype was picked up a small number of times. This CDR3 is CASSPLMDRVYEQYF. The CDR3 DNA follows: TGTGCCAGCAGCCCCCTTATGGACAGGGTGTACGAGCAGTACTTC. The V call is TRBV7-2, the J call TRBJ2-7; the match to TRBD1 covers 8 bases. Germline V gives CDR1 SGHTA, CDR2 FQGNSA. Germline trimming cut 5 bases from V and 4 bases from J; bases unmatched to any gene: 10. This CDR3 is built from 15 residues.

In DNA form, the CDR3 reads TGTGCCAGCAGCTTATACGACCCTGGGGAGACCCAGTACTTC. This gives the protein CASSLYDPGETQYF. The chain uses TRBV7-8 and TRBJ2-5; D is unclear. The germline V and J ends were trimmed by 2 bases and 5 bases, with 12 bases remaining between them. The CDR3 runs to 14 residues. The germline V gene has CDR1 SGHVS and CDR2 FQNEAQ. Using reference TRBV7-8 and TRBJ2-5 for the parts outside the CDR3, the full variable domain is GAGVSQSPRYKVAKRGQDVALRCDPISGHVSLFWYQQALGQGPEFLTYFQNEAQLDKSGLPSDRFFAERPEGSVSTLKIQRTQQEDSAVYLCASSLYDPGETQYFGPGTRLLVL.

V gene TRBV5-1 combines with J gene TRBJ2-4, with a possible D match to TRBD2 (5 bases). Germline CDR1 SGHRS, CDR2 YFSETQ. CDR3 size: 13 residues. V shed 0 bases and J shed 8 bases, with 9 bases lying between them. The DNA of the CDR3 is TGCGCCAGCAGCTTGGCCGGACTGGACATTCAGTACTTC. Amino acid sequence: CASSLAGLDIQYF.

J is TRBJ2-4 and V is TRBV29-1; D is tentatively TRBD1 or TRBD2 (5 bases each). The CDR3 covers 13 residues. Germline assignment: CDR1 SQVTM and CDR2 ANQGSEA. V lost 4 bases to trimming and J lost 4 bases, with 11 bases between them. CDR3 residues: CSVGGSRKNIQYF. CDR3 coding DNA: TGCAGCGTTGGGGGGAGCCGGAAAAACATTCAGTACTTC.

This clonotype has more than one count but fewer than ten. The chain couples TRBV20-1 to TRBJ1-1; D not certain. This CDR3 spans 13 amino acids. V lost 0 bases and J 5 bases, leaving 10 bases between the germline ends. Per the germline V gene, CDR1 is DFQATT and CDR2 is SNEGSKA (reference sequence). As DNA, the CDR3 is TGCAGTGCTAGAGAGCGGGAGTGGACTGAAGCTTTCTTT. It is translated as CSAREREWTEAFF.

This clonotype was detected many times. The rearrangement joins TRBV7-6 to TRBJ2-7; the D gene is possibly TRBD1 (6 bases). Per the germline V gene, CDR1 is SGHVS and CDR2 is FNYEAQ. V lost 4 bases and J 0 bases, leaving 19 bases between the germline ends. The CDR3 extends over 17 amino acids. CDR3 in amino acids: CASSYPDSKLSSYEQYV. Here the CDR3 DNA reads TGTGCCAGCAGCTACCCGGACAGCAAGCTAAGCTCCTACGAGCAGTACGTC.

This clonotype has a handful of counts. The chain couples TRBV6-5 to TRBJ2-3, with D maybe TRBD1 (9 bases). The ends were cut back, 2 bases at V and 3 bases at J, with 24 bases in the middle. CDR3 length: 19 residues. The V gene's germline CDR1 is MNHEY and CDR2 SVGAGI. The chain's CDR3 is CASSYREGTGNPYTDTQYF. DNA of the CDR3: TGTGCCAGCAGTTACCGGGAGGGGACAGGGAACCCTTATACAGATACGCAGTATTTT.

This clonotype occurred a few times. The rearrangement links TRBV29-1 to TRBJ1-2; D uncertain. Germline CDR1 and CDR2: SQVTM and ANQGSEA. V gave up 6 bases and J gave up 6 bases, with 17 bases separating them. The CDR3 consists of 13 residues. CDR3 loop: CSVRAPLEDGYTF. CDR3 nucleotide sequence: TGCAGCGTAAGGGCCCCGTTAGAGGATGGCTACACCTTC.

The chain combines TRBV20-1 with TRBJ2-2; D possibly matches TRBD1 or TRBD2 (5 bases each). The CDR3 loop spans 13 amino acids. CDR1 and CDR2 from the germline V gene are DFQATT and SNEGSKA (reference sequence). With 7 bases removed from V and 3 bases from J, the gap between germline ends came to 12 bases. Here the CDR3 reads CSVSVGDTGELFF. The DNA of the CDR3 is TGCAGTGTTTCGGTGGGGGACACCGGGGAGCTGTTTTTT.

As concerns this clonotype: A read error may explain this, as a much larger clone is one base away. The chain has TRBV7-9 and TRBJ2-4; 7 bases map to TRBD2. CDR1 SEHNR and CDR2 FQNEAQ come from the germline V gene (reference sequence). V was pared by 2 bases and J by 7 bases, with 11 bases of the junction left unmatched. The CDR3 has 16 residues. The CDR3 nucleotides read TGTGCCAGCAGCTTATCCGCGCGGGGGAGCAGGAACATTCAGTACTTC. Translating it yields CASSLSARGSRNIQYF.

Worth noting for this clonotype: An end of the junction does not agree with germline; a read error may underlie this. The V and J genes are TRBV14 and TRBJ2-1; no clear D gene. Germline V lookup: CDR1 SGHDN, CDR2 FVKESK. The CDR3 sequence is 12 residues long. In DNA, the CDR3 is TGTGTCAGCAGCCAAGTGAGGATTGAGCAGTTCTTC. As protein: CVSSQVRIEQFF.

The genes are TRBV20-1 and TRBJ2-1; the match to TRBD2 covers 10 bases. V was pared by 3 bases and J by 9 bases, with 20 bases of the junction left unmatched. This CDR3 has 18 residues. CDR1 and CDR2 (germline): DFQATT, SNEGSKA (reference sequence). This chain's CDR3 is CSAREGRYDSGGAAEQFF. CDR3 nucleotide sequence: TGCAGTGCTAGGGAGGGACGCTATGACAGCGGGGGGGCAGCTGAGCAGTTCTTC.

This clonotype came up once. The genes are TRBV15 and TRBJ1-4; 8 bases align to TRBD1. Germline V gene lookup returns CDR1 LNHNV and CDR2 YYDKDF (reference sequence). J gave up 4 bases and V 6 bases, and 25 bases lay outside the gene matches. The CDR3 runs 21 residues. CDR3: CATRDRVEFGTGYLRNEKLFF. In nucleotides, the CDR3 is TGTGCCACCAGGGACAGAGTGGAATTTGGGACAGGTTACTTACGTAATGAAAAACTGTTTTTT.

J is TRBJ1-5 and V is TRBV7-6; D remains unclear. The CDR3 is 15 amino acids. The germline V gene has CDR1 SGHVS and CDR2 FNYEAQ. The V end lost 5 bases, the J end lost 6 bases, and 17 bases lay between the germline ends. The CDR3 here is CASSVRNSPSQPQHF. The CDR3 bases are TGTGCCAGCAGCGTCAGGAACAGTCCGTCTCAGCCCCAGCATTTT.

Concerning this clonotype: Compared with germline, one end of the junction differs, possibly owing to a read error. The CDR3 coding sequence is TGTGCCACGCGGGGGCAAGGGACCCAGTACTTC. This translates into CATRGQGTQYF. The chain employs TRBV7-9 and TRBJ2-5; possibly TRBD2 for D (7 bases). Germline V gene data show CDR1 as SEHNR and CDR2 as FQNEAQ (reference sequence). CDR3 size: 11 residues.

This clonotype showed up just a few times. The chain couples TRBV6-6 to TRBJ2-2; the D gene is possibly TRBD1 (6 bases). The CDR3 spans 17 residues. Trimming shortened V by 4 bases and J by 2 bases, and 17 bases separated the two germline ends. CDR1 is MNHNY and CDR2 is SVGAGI in the germline V gene (reference sequence). Here the CDR3 reads CASSSRPGHLNTGELFF. The CDR3 bases are TGTGCCAGCAGTTCTCGCCCGGGACACCTCAACACCGGGGAGCTGTTTTTT.

CDR3 region: CSAFFNKAILGGELFF. The CDR3 nucleotides are TGCAGCGCCTTCTTCAATAAGGCCATACTGGGCGGGGAGCTGTTTTTT. The rearrangement uses TRBV29-1 and TRBJ2-2; D not certain. The CDR3 covers 16 residues. Trimming took 7 bases from V and 7 from J, leaving 25 bases between them. Germline lookup yields CDR1 SQVTM and CDR2 ANQGSEA.

The chain employs TRBV10-3 and TRBJ2-2; D gene unclear. Germline V gene lookup returns CDR1 ENHRY and CDR2 SYGVKD. The germline V and J ends were trimmed by 7 bases and 7 bases, with 10 bases remaining between them. The CDR3 has 12 amino acids. DNA for the CDR3: TGTGCCATCAACCAGGATCGCGGGGAGCTGTTTTTT. It specifies CAINQDRGELFF.